The 18 T cell receptor beta chains below come from one sample, sequenced in a study of blood T cells in healthy people across ages. Primers used in a second PCR of about 7 to 12 cycles were a sample-barcoded 5' primer and a J-beta primer mix. TCRdb recomputed calls from the 5' RACE reads with MiXCR, one row per CDR3 protein. The data hold 1,500,000 or so distinct CDR3 sequences, with 35% to 45% observed a single time. Material: blood. The receptors shown here come from a woman aged 18-29 years in good health.

This chain connects TRBV20-1 to TRBJ1-5; D may be TRBD1 (6 bases). The germline V gene encodes CDR1 DFQATT and CDR2 SNEGSKA (reference sequence). V lost 6 bases to trimming and J lost 7 bases, with 19 bases between them. The CDR3 is 14 amino acids. CDR3 sequence: CSAPTRTVSQPQHF. In nucleotides, the CDR3 is TGCAGTGCCCCTACCCGGACAGTGAGCCAGCCCCAGCATTTT.

The chain uses TRBV10-3 and TRBJ2-5, with a tentative D call TRBD1 (5 bases). The germline V and J ends were trimmed by 6 bases and 2 bases, with 10 bases remaining between them. The V gene's germline CDR1 is ENHRY and CDR2 SYGVKD. This CDR3 has 13 residues. The DNA for the CDR3 is TGTGCCATCAGGCAAGGGGCTCAAGAGACCCAGTACTTC. Its protein is CAIRQGAQETQYF.

This rearrangement joins TRBV13 to TRBJ1-2, with D hard to call. The CDR3 loop spans 15 amino acids. Germline V gene lookup returns CDR1 PRHDT and CDR2 FYEKMQ (reference sequence). V lost 4 bases to trimming and J lost 3 bases, with 15 bases between them. CDR3 sequence: CASSYWTASYYGYTF. CDR3 DNA sequence: TGTGCCAGCAGCTACTGGACGGCTTCCTACTATGGCTACACCTTC. The complete variable domain, with remaining parts taken from reference TRBV13 and TRBJ1-2, reads AAGVIQSPRHLIKEKRETATLKCYPIPRHDTVYWYQQGPGQDPQFLISFYEKMQSDKGSIPDRFSAQQFSDYHSELNMSSLELGDSALYFCASSYWTASYYGYTFGSGTRLTVV.

The V and J genes are TRBV4-3 and TRBJ1-1; TRBD1 aligns across 7 bases. Unmatched junction bases numbered 10, after V lost 3 bases and J lost 6 bases. There are 15 residues in the CDR3. The V gene's germline CDR1 is LGHNA and CDR2 YSLEER. The CDR3 DNA reads as TGCGCCAGCAGCCAGTCGACAGGGACAAACCCTGAAGCTTTCTTT. Protein: CASSQSTGTNPEAFF.

This clonotype was detected a few times. The chain joins TRBV20-1 to TRBJ2-1; D call uncertain. CDR3 length: 15 residues. The germline CDR1 and CDR2 sequences are DFQATT and SNEGSKA (reference sequence). V lost 0 bases and J lost 5, with 14 bases in between. CDR3 region: CSARDPTESHNEQFF. Here the CDR3 DNA reads TGCAGTGCTAGAGATCCAACGGAGAGTCACAATGAGCAGTTCTTC.

CDR3 loop: CASSVLAGEVDTQYF. CDR3 coding DNA: TGTGCCAGCAGTGTCCTAGCGGGGGAGGTAGATACGCAGTATTTT. The chain employs TRBV25-1 and TRBJ2-3, with TRBD2 matching over 10 bases. The CDR3 consists of 15 residues. V lost 4 bases to trimming and J lost 5 bases; unmatched junction nucleotides: 6. The V gene's germline CDR1 is MGHDK and CDR2 SYGVNS.

The CDR3 here is CASSYAGVPEAFF. The CDR3 nucleotides read TGTGCCAGCAGTTACGCAGGGGTTCCTGAAGCTTTCTTT. This chain uses TRBV6-2 or TRBV6-3 with TRBJ1-1; D is perhaps TRBD1 (6 bases). This CDR3 comprises 13 residues. The germline V gene encodes CDR1 MNHEY and CDR2 SVGEGT. Between the trimmed V and J ends, which lost 2 bases and 6 bases, there was a span of 10 bases.

This chain uses TRBV6-1 with TRBJ2-5; maybe TRBD1 (6 bases). This CDR3 spans 14 amino acids. Germline CDR1 and CDR2: MNHNS and SASEGT. V shed 7 bases and J shed 11 bases, with 23 bases lying between them. CDR3 region: CASTATRGYNEQYF. CDR3 bases: TGTGCCAGCACCGCGACGAGGGGGTACAATGAGCAGTACTTC.

The rearrangement links TRBV19 to TRBJ1-1; 7 nucleotides match TRBD1. The V gene's germline CDR1 is LNHDA and CDR2 SQIVND (reference sequence). The V segment lost 8 bases and the J segment 8 bases; nucleotides outside the gene matches: 8. The CDR3 has 12 amino acids. The CDR3 reads CASFDRALEAFF. The CDR3 nucleotides are TGTGCCAGTTTTGACAGGGCGTTAGAAGCTTTCTTT. The entire variable domain, with the rest obtained from reference TRBV19 and TRBJ1-1, is as follows: DGGITQSPKYLFRKEGQNVTLSCEQNLNHDAMYWYRQDPGQGLRLIYYSQIVNDFQKGDIAEGYSVSREKKESFPLTVTSAQKNPTAFYLCASFDRALEAFFGQGTRLTVV.

The chain is built from TRBV7-6 and TRBJ2-3; D might be TRBD1 or TRBD2, each matching 6 bases. From germline, CDR1 is SGHVS and CDR2 FNYEAQ. V lost 5 bases and J 7 bases, leaving 22 bases between the germline ends. CDR3 length equals 16 residues. CDR3 residues: CASSRMMAEGGNTQYF. The CDR3 DNA is TGTGCCAGCAGCCGCATGATGGCGGAGGGGGGAAATACGCAGTATTTT.

The chain links TRBV4-3 to TRBJ1-4; possible D gene TRBD1, 6 bases. From germline, CDR1 is LGHNA and CDR2 YSLEER. The CDR3 spans 16 residues. Trimming took off 0 bases at V and 8 bases at J, with 16 bases between the two ends. CDR3 protein: CASSQDLRQDSEKLFF. CDR3 in DNA: TGCGCCAGCAGCCAAGATTTGCGACAGGATTCCGAAAAACTGTTTTTT.

The chain has TRBV3-1 and TRBJ2-1; 8 bases align to TRBD1. With 4 bases clipped from V and 7 bases from J, the junction kept 9 bases outside the gene matches. CDR3 length: 15 residues. Per the germline V gene, CDR1 is LGHDT and CDR2 is YNNKEL (reference sequence). CDR3 residues: CASSLGQGEANEQFF. CDR3 nucleotides: TGTGCCAGCAGCCTTGGACAGGGTGAAGCGAATGAGCAGTTCTTC.

V gene TRBV5-1 combines with J gene TRBJ1-1, with a weak D call TRBD1 (6 bases). This CDR3 is built from 15 residues. V lost 0 bases and J 4 bases, leaving 13 bases between the germline ends. The germline V gene has CDR1 SGHRS and CDR2 YFSETQ. CDR3 residues: CASSLAGEGGTEAFF. CDR3 nucleotide sequence: TGCGCCAGCAGCTTGGCCGGCGAAGGGGGCACTGAAGCTTTCTTT.

The V gene is TRBV9, the J gene TRBJ1-4; a weak D match, TRBD1 (5 bases). The CDR3 is 15 amino acids. The germline gives CDR1 SGDLS, CDR2 YYNGEE. The ends were cut back, 0 bases at V and 8 bases at J, with 14 bases in the middle. CDR3 nucleotides: TGTGCCAGCAGCGTAGGTGTCAGGGAAACGGAAAAACTGTTTTTT. It encodes CASSVGVRETEKLFF.

This rearrangement joins TRBV29-1 to TRBJ2-3; 12 nucleotides align to TRBD2. The CDR3 consists of 15 residues. Germline assignment: CDR1 SQVTM and CDR2 ANQGSEA. Trimming took 7 bases from V and 2 from J; bases not matched to a gene: 7. CDR3 nucleotides: TGCAGCGGGCTACTAGCGGGGGGAAACACAGATACGCAGTATTTT. It specifies CSGLLAGGNTDTQYF.

This clonotype occurred once. The chain uses TRBV20-1 and TRBJ2-1; D gene uncertain. Trimming removed 3 bases from V and 3 bases from J, with 15 bases in between. CDR3 length: 15 amino acids. The germline gives CDR1 DFQATT, CDR2 SNEGSKA (reference sequence). Here the CDR3 reads CSARVIVPIYNEQFF. The CDR3 region has the DNA TGCAGTGCTAGGGTGATAGTCCCGATCTACAATGAGCAGTTCTTC.

This sequence joins TRBV12-3 or TRBV12-4 and TRBJ2-5, with D perhaps given as TRBD1 or TRBD2 (5 bases each). This CDR3 spans 13 amino acids. V was shortened by 3 bases and J by 5 bases, with 10 bases between the two germline ends. In nucleotides, the CDR3 is TGTGCCAGCAGTTTCGAGGGGTTGGAGACCCAGTACTTC. Encoded protein: CASSFEGLETQYF.

The CDR3 loop is CASSWLDEQFF. As DNA, the CDR3 is TGTGCCAGCAGCTGGTTGGATGAGCAGTTCTTC. The chain links TRBV7-9 to TRBJ2-1, with D unresolved. V was shortened by 4 bases and J by 8 bases, with 6 bases between the two germline ends. CDR3 size: 11 residues. In germline, CDR1 is SEHNR, CDR2 FQNEAQ (reference sequence).